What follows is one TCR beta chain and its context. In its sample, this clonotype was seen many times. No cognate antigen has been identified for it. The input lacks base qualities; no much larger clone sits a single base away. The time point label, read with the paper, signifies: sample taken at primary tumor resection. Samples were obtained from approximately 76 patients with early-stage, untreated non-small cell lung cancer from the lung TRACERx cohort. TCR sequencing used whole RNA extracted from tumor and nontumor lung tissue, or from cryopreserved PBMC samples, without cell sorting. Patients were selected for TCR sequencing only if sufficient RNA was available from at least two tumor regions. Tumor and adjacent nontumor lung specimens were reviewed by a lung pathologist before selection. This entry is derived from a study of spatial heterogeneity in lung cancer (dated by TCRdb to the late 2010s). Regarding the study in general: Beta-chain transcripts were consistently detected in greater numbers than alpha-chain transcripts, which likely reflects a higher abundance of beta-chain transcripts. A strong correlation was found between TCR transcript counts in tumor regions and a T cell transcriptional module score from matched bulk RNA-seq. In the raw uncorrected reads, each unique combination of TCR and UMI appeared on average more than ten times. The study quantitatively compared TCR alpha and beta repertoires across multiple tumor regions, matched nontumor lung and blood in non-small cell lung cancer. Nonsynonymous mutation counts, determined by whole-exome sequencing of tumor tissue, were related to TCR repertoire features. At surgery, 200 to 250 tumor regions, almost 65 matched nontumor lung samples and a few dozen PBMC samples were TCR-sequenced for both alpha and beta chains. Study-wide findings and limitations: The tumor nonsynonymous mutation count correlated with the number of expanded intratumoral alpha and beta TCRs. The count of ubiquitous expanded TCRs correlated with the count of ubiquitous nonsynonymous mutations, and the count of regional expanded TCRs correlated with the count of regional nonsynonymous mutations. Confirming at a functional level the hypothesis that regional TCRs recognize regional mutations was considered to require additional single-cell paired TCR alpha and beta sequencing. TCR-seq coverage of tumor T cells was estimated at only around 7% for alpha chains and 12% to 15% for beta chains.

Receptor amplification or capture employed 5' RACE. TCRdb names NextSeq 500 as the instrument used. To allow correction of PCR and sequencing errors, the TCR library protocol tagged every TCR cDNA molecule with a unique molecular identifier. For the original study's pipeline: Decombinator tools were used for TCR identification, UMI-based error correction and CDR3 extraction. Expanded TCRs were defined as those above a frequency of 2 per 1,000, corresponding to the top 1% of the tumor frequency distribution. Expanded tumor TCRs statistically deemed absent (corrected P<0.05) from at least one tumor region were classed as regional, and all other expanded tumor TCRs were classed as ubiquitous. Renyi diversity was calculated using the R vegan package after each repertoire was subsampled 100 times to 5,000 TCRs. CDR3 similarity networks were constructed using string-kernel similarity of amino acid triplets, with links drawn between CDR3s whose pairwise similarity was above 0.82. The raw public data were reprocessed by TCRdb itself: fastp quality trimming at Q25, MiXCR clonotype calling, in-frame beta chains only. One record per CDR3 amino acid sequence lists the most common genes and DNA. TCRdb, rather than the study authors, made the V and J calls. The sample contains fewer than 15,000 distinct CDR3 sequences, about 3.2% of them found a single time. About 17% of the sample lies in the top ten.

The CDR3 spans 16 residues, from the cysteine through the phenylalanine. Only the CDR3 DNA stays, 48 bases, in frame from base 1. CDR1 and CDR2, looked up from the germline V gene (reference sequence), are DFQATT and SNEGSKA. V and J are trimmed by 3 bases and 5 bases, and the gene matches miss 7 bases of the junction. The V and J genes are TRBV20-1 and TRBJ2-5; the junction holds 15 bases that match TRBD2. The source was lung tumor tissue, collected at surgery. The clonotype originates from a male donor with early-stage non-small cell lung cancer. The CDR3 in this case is CSARGTSGGPWETQYF. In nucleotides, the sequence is TGCAGTGCTAGGGGGACTAGCGGGGGGCCATGGGAGACCCAGTACTTC.